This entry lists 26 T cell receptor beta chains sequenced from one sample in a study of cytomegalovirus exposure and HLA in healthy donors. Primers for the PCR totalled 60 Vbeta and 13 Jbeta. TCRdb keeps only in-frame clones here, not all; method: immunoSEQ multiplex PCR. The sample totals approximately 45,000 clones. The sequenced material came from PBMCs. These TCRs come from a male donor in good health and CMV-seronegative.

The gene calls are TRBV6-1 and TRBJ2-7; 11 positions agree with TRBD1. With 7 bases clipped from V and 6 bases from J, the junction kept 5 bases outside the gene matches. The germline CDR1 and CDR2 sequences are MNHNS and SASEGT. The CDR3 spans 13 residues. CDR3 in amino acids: CASNPDRGREQYF. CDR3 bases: TGTGCCAGCAATCCGGACAGGGGGCGCGAGCAGTACTTC.

The CDR3 region is CASSFPPGQGPLDEQYF. Written as DNA, the CDR3 is TGTGCCAGCAGTTTTCCCCCGGGACAGGGCCCTCTTGACGAGCAGTACTTC. The chain is built from TRBV7-9 and TRBJ2-7; 9 positions match TRBD1. Germline CDR1 SEHNR, CDR2 FQNEAQ (reference sequence). V was pared by 6 bases and J by 5 bases, with 17 bases of the junction left unmatched. The length of the CDR3 is 17 residues.

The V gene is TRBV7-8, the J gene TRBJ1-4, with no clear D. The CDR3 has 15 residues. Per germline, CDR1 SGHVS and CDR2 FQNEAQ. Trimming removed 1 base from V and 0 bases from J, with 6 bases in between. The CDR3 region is CASSLGAATNEKLFF. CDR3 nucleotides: TGTGCCAGCAGCTTAGGGGCCGCAACTAATGAAAAACTGTTTTTT.

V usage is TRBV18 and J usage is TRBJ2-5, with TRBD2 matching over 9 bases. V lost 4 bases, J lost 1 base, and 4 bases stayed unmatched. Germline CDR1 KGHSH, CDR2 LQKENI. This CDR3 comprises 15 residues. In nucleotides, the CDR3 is TGTGCCAGCTCACGCACAGCGGGAGGCCAAGAGACCCAGTACTTC. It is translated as CASSRTAGGQETQYF.

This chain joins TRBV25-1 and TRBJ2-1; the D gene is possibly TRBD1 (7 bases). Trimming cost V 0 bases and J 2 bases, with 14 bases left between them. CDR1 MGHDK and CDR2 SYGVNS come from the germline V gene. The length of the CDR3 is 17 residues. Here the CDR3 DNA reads TGTGCCAGCAGTGAATACGGGGGCACAGGGGCCTACAATGAGCAGTTCTTC. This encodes CASSEYGGTGAYNEQFF.

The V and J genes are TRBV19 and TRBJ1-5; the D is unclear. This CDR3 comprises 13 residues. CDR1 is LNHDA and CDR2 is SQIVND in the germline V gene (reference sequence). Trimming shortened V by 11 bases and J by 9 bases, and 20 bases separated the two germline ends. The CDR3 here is CACGPNSRMPQHF. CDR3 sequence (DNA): TGTGCCTGCGGGCCGAACTCAAGGATGCCCCAGCATTTT.

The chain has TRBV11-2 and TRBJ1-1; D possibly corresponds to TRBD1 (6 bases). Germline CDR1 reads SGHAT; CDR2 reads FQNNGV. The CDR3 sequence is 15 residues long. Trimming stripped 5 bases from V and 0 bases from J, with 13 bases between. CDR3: CASSQRTALNTEAFF. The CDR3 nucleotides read TGTGCCAGCAGCCAACGGACAGCCTTGAACACTGAAGCTTTCTTT.

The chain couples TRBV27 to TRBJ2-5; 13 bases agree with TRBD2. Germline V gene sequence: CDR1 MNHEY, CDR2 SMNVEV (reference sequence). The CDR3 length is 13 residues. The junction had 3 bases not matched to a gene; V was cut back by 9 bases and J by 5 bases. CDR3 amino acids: CASGLAGVETQYF. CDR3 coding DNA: TGTGCCAGTGGACTAGCGGGAGTTGAGACCCAGTACTTC.

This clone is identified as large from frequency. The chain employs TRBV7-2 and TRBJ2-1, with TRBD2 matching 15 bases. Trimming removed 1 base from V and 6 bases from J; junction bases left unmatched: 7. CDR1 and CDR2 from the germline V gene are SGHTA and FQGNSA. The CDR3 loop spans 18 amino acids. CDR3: CASSLGTSGRVVLNEQFF. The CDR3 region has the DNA TGTGCCAGCAGCTTAGGGACTAGCGGGAGGGTCGTGCTCAATGAGCAGTTCTTC.

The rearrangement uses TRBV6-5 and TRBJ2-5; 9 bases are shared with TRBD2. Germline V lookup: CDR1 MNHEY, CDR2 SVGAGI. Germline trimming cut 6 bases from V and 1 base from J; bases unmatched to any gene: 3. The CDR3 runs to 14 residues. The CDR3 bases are TGTGCCAGCAGCCCGACTAGCGGCCAAGAGACCCAGTACTTC. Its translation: CASSPTSGQETQYF.

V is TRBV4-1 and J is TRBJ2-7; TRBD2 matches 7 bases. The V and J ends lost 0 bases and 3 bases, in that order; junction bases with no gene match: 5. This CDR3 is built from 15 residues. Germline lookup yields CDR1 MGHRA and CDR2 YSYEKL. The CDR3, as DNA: TGCGCCAGCAGCCAAGATCCCCGGGAGGTCTACGAGCAGTACTTC. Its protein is CASSQDPREVYEQYF.

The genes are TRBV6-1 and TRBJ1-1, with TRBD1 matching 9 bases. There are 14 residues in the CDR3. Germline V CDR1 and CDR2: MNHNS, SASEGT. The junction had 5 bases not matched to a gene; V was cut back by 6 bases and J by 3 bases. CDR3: CASRTGGAYTEAFF. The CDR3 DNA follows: TGTGCCAGCAGAACAGGGGGCGCGTACACTGAAGCTTTCTTT.

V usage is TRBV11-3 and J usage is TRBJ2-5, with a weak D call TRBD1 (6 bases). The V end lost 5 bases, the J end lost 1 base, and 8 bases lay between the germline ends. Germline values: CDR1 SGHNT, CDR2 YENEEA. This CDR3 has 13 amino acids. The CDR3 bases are TGTGCCAGCAGCCAGGGGCCCCAAGAGACCCAGTACTTC. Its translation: CASSQGPQETQYF.

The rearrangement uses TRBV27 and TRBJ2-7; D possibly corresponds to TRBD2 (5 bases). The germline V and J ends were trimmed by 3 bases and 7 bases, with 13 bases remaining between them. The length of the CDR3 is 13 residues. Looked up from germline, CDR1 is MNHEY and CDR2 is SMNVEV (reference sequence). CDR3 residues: CASSFLDRGEQYF. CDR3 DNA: TGTGCCAGCAGTTTCCTCGACCGGGGAGAGCAGTACTTC.

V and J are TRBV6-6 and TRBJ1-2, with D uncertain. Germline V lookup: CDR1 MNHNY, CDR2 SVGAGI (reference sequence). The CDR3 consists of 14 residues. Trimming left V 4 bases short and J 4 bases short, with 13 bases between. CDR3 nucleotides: TGTGCCAGCAGTTCCCCGACAAAGACCTATGGCTACACCTTC. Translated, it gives CASSSPTKTYGYTF.

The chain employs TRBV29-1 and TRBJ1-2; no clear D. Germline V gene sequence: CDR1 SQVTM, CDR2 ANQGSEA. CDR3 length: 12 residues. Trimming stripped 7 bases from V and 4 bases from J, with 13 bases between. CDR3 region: CSGLTHSYGYTF. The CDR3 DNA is TGCAGCGGCCTCACCCACAGCTATGGCTACACCTTC.

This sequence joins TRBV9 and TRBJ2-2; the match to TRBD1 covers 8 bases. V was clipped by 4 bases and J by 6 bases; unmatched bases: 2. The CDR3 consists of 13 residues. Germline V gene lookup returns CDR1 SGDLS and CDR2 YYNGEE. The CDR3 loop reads CASSPTGAGELFF. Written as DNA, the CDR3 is TGTGCCAGCAGCCCGACAGGGGCCGGGGAGCTGTTTTTT. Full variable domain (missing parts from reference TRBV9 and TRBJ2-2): DSGVTQTPKHLITATGQRVTLRCSPRSGDLSVYWYQQSLDQGLQFLIQYYNGEERAKGNILERFSAQQFPDLHSELNLSSLELGDSALYFCASSPTGAGELFFGEGSRLTVL.

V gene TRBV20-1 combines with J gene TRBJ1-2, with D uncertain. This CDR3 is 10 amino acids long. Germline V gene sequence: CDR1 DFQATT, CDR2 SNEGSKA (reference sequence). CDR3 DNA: TGCAGCATGTTCGAGTATGGCTACACCTTC. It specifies CSMFEYGYTF.

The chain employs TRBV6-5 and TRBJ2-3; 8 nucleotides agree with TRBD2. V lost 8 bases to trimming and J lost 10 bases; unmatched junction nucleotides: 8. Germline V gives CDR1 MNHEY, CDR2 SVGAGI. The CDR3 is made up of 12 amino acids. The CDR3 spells CASRPPSGPQYF. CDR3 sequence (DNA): TGTGCCAGCCGACCTCCTAGCGGGCCGCAGTATTTT.

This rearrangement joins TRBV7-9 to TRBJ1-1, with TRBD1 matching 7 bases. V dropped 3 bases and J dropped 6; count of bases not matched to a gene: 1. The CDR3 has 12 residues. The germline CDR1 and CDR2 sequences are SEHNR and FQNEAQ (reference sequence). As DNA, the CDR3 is TGTGCCAGCAGCTTCACAGGGGCTGAAGCTTTCTTT. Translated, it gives CASSFTGAEAFF.

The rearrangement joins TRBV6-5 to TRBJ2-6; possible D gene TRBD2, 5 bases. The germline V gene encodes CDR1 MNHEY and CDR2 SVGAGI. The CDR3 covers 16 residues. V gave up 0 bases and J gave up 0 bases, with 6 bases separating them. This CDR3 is CASSYSGSSGANVLTF. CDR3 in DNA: TGTGCCAGCAGTTACTCAGGGAGCTCTGGGGCCAACGTCCTGACTTTC.

The CDR3 DNA sequence: TGTGCCAGCAGCTTAGGACTAGCGGGAGCCAATGAGCAGTTCTTC. Amino acid sequence: CASSLGLAGANEQFF. The gene calls are TRBV11-3 and TRBJ2-1; 12 positions match TRBD2. Trimming removed 1 base from V and 6 bases from J; junction bases left unmatched: 1. The CDR3 covers 15 residues. CDR1 SGHNT and CDR2 YENEEA come from the germline V gene. Variable domain in full (rest from reference TRBV11-3 and TRBJ2-1): EAGVVQSPRYKIIEKKQPVAFWCNPISGHNTLYWYLQNLGQGPELLIRYENEEAVDDSQLPKDRFSAERLKGVDSTLKIQPAELGDSAVYLCASSLGLAGANEQFFGPGTRLTVL.

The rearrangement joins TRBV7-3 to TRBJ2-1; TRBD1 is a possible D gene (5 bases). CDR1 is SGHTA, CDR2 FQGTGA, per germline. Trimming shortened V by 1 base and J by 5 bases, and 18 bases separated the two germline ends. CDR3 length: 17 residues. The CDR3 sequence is CASSLKGPQGADNEQFF. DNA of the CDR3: TGTGCCAGCAGCTTAAAGGGCCCGCAGGGTGCGGACAATGAGCAGTTCTTC.

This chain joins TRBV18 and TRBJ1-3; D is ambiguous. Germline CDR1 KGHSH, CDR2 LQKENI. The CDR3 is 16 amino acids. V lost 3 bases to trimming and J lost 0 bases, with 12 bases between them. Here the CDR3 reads CASSPPGFDSGNTIYF. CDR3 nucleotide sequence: TGTGCCAGCTCACCTCCGGGATTCGACTCTGGAAACACCATATATTTT.

The CDR3 region has the DNA TGTGCCTCAAGGGCGGACAGGATTGGAGAGCAGTACTTC. Protein sequence: CASRADRIGEQYF. The rearrangement joins TRBV30 to TRBJ2-7, with 7 bases that match TRBD1. The junction had 13 bases not matched to a gene; V was cut back by 7 bases and J by 7 bases. Germline V gene data show CDR1 as GTSNPN and CDR2 as SVGIG (reference sequence). The CDR3 spans 13 residues.

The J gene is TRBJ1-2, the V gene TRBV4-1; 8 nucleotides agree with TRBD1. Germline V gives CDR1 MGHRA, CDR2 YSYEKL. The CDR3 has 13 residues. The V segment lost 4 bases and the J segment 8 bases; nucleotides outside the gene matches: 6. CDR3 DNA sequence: TGCGCCAGCAGCCCTCAGGGGGCGAGGGGCTACACCTTC. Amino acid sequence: CASSPQGARGYTF.